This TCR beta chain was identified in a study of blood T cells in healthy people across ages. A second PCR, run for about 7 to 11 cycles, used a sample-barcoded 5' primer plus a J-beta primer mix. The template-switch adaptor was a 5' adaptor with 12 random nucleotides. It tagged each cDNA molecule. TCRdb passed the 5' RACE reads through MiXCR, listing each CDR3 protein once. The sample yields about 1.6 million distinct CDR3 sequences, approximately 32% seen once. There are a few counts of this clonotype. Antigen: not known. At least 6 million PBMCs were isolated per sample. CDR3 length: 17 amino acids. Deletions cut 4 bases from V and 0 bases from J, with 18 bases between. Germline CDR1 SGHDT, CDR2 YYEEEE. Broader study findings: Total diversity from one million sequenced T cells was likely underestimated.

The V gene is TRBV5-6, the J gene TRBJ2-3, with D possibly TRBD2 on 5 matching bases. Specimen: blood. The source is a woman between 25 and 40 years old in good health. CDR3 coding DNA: TGTGCCAGCAGCCAATTTGGAGGACGGTCTAGCACAGATACGCAGTATTTT. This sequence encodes CASSQFGGRSSTDTQYF.